This entry describes one T cell receptor (beta chain). This entry belongs to a study of blood T cells in healthy people across ages. PCR was performed a second time for roughly 6 to 12 cycles using a sample-barcoded 5' primer and a J-beta primer mix. In TCRdb, the 5' RACE reads were re-called with MiXCR into one record per CDR3 protein. The sample gives some 940,000 distinct CDR3 sequences, approximately 32% of which show up once; roughly a tenth is in the top ten. V was pared by 2 bases and J by 0 bases, with 17 bases between. Germline CDR1 reads SGDLS; CDR2 reads YYNGEE. CDR3 size: 17 residues. The sample was also linked to a second study, of T cells of mothers and their children.

The receptor's source is a woman aged 40-49 years in good health. The sequencing input was blood. The chain has TRBV9 and TRBJ1-2, with a possible D match to TRBD1 (6 bases). The chain's CDR3 is CASSVWNVAGANYGYTF. CDR3 coding DNA: TGTGCCAGCAGCGTTTGGAATGTGGCAGGGGCTAACTATGGCTACACCTTC.